Sequencing of this T cell receptor beta chain was carried out in a study of regulatory T cells in long-lasting Graves disease. Whole-study results and caveats: Accuracy could have been hurt by small sample size.

CDR3 regions were amplified by Arm-PCR using iRepertoire HTBI primers to build TCR beta libraries. Each CDR3 protein gets one entry after TCRdb re-called the multiplex PCR reads with MiXCR. Here the sample spans a few hundred thousand distinct CDR3 sequences, roughly 23% being singletons. This clonotype was seen once. The target antigen is unknown. The sample's time point: persistent/refractory GD, antithyroid drugs over 5 years with positive TRAb. Extracted PBMC RNA gave rise to the TCR library. Germline values: CDR1 SGDLS, CDR2 YYNGEE. CDR3 length: 14 residues. Trimming cost V 7 bases and J 1 base, with 14 bases left between them.

The J gene is TRBJ1-1, the V gene TRBV9; D unclear. The sample consisted of peripheral blood mononuclear cells (PBMCs), taken when the disease was refractory, from a patient treated with antithyroid drugs. The TCR comes from a woman between 40 and 50 years old with Graves disease. CDR3 sequence reads: CASGPNRKNTEAFF. The CDR3 nucleotides are TGTGCCAGCGGCCCCAACAGAAAGAACACTGAAGCTTTCTTT.